The 17 T cell receptor beta chains reported below all come from one sample, sequenced in a study of T cell responses to AZD1222 COVID-19 vaccine. Data came from immunoSEQ multiplex PCR; TCRdb stores just in-frame clones and leaves some out. The sample contains about 110,000 clones, about 90% of which appear only once. The sequencing used peripheral blood, collected 28 days after the second AZD1222 dose. The origin of the receptors is an adult who received the AZD1222 COVID-19 vaccine.

The chain couples TRBV7-8 to TRBJ2-2; 8 nucleotides line up with TRBD1. V lost 5 bases to trimming and J lost 7 bases; unmatched junction nucleotides: 12. Germline CDR1 and CDR2: SGHVS and FQNEAQ. The CDR3 has 16 amino acids. The chain's CDR3 is CASSPWTTGVGGELFF. The CDR3 nucleotides read TGTGCCAGCAGCCCCTGGACGACAGGGGTTGGCGGGGAGCTGTTTTTT.

The rearrangement links TRBV28 to TRBJ2-7, with D maybe TRBD2 (5 bases). CDR1 and CDR2 from the germline V gene are MDHEN and SYDVKM. The CDR3 covers 12 residues. V lost 1 base, J lost 5 bases, and 6 bases lay in between. CDR3 in amino acids: CASSLYGDEQYF. Here the CDR3 DNA reads TGTGCCAGCAGTTTATACGGGGACGAGCAGTACTTC.

This chain links TRBV6-5 with TRBJ2-1, with 12 nucleotides matching TRBD2. The CDR3 has 16 amino acids. Germline V gene data show CDR1 as MNHEY and CDR2 as SVGAGI. With V trimmed by 2 bases and J by 8 bases, 7 bases remained unmatched. The CDR3 here is CASSYGTSSGRDEQFF. Written as DNA, the CDR3 is TGTGCCAGCAGTTACGGGACCTCTAGCGGGAGGGATGAGCAGTTCTTC.

The chain combines TRBV7-9 with TRBJ1-6, with 8 bases that match TRBD1. Germline V gives CDR1 SEHNR, CDR2 FQNEAQ (reference sequence). This CDR3 contains 14 residues. Losses at the gene ends were 10 bases for V and 6 bases for J; bases not matched to a gene: 8. The CDR3 DNA sequence: TGTGCCATCCCGGGGACAGGAATTAATTCACCCCTCCACTTT. This sequence encodes CAIPGTGINSPLHF.

The chain has TRBV19 and TRBJ2-3; TRBD2 agrees at 12 bases. Unmatched junction bases numbered 7, after V lost 4 bases and J lost 8 bases. The CDR3 extends over 15 amino acids. Per the germline V gene, CDR1 is LNHDA and CDR2 is SQIVND (reference sequence). The CDR3 DNA is TGTGCCAGTAGTACACCTAGCGGGGGGGCCGGTACGCAGTATTTT. It encodes CASSTPSGGAGTQYF.

The chain employs TRBV7-6 and TRBJ1-3; possible D gene TRBD1, 5 bases. V was trimmed by 5 bases and J by 1 base, leaving 18 bases between them. The CDR3 totals 17 residues. Germline CDR1 SGHVS, CDR2 FNYEAQ. CDR3 sequence (DNA): TGTGCCAGCAGCGGAATCGGGGCCGACTCTTCTGGAAACACCATATATTTT. Translated: CASSGIGADSSGNTIYF.

This chain uses TRBV7-2 with TRBJ1-1; D remains ambiguous. Germline CDR1 reads SGHTA; CDR2 reads FQGNSA. The CDR3 is made up of 13 amino acids. Trimming took off 3 bases at V and 10 bases at J, with 15 bases between the two ends. CDR3 loop: CASSFVDSRAAFF. CDR3 in DNA: TGTGCCAGCAGCTTTGTGGACTCCCGGGCAGCTTTCTTT.

The rearrangement uses TRBV7-8 and TRBJ2-3; TRBD2 matches at 8 bases. This CDR3 is built from 14 residues. V lost 3 bases to trimming and J lost 3 bases; unmatched junction nucleotides: 2. Germline assignment: CDR1 SGHVS and CDR2 FQNEAQ. This CDR3 reads CASSLGLGTDTQYF. For the CDR3, the DNA is TGTGCCAGCAGCTTGGGACTAGGAACAGATACGCAGTATTTT.

The V gene is TRBV28, the J gene TRBJ2-1, with D possibly being TRBD1 (5 bases). This CDR3 comprises 12 residues. V lost 5 bases and J 10 bases, leaving 12 bases between the germline ends. Germline V gene sequence: CDR1 MDHEN, CDR2 SYDVKM. The CDR3 region has the DNA TGTGCCAGCAGTCCCAGGGTAAGAGAGCAGTTCTTC. Translation: CASSPRVREQFF. The full variable domain, its missing parts supplied by reference TRBV28 and TRBJ2-1, is DVKVTQSSRYLVKRTGEKVFLECVQDMDHENMFWYRQDPGLGLRLIYFSYDVKMKEKGDIPEGYSVSREKKERFSLILESASTNQTSMYLCASSPRVREQFFGPGTRLTVL.

The gene calls are TRBV25-1 and TRBJ1-2; 10 nucleotides line up with TRBD1. Germline assignment: CDR1 MGHDK and CDR2 SYGVNS. The ends lost 7 bases at V and 3 bases at J; junction bases unmatched: 5. The CDR3 covers 14 residues. The DNA of the CDR3 is TGTGCCAGCACCGGACAGGGGGGGGACTATGGCTACACCTTC. Residues: CASTGQGGDYGYTF.

The chain uses TRBV12-3 or TRBV12-4 and TRBJ1-5; weak D call: TRBD1 (6 bases). This CDR3 has 12 amino acids. V was clipped by 9 bases and J by 3 bases, with 9 bases between them. The chain's CDR3 is CASRQVNQPQHF. DNA of the CDR3: TGTGCCAGTAGACAGGTCAATCAGCCCCAGCATTTT.

The V call is TRBV27, the J call TRBJ2-5; 7 nucleotides align to TRBD2. CDR3 length: 16 residues. J gave up 4 bases and V 4 bases, and 12 bases lay outside the gene matches. The V gene's germline CDR1 is MNHEY and CDR2 SMNVEV (reference sequence). CDR3 protein: CASSSPPSGKGETQYF. The CDR3 DNA follows: TGTGCCAGCAGTTCCCCGCCGAGCGGGAAAGGAGAGACCCAGTACTTC.

V usage is TRBV29-1 and J usage is TRBJ2-5, with 8 bases aligning to TRBD2. Trimming removed 5 bases from V and 1 base from J; junction bases left unmatched: 9. The CDR3 loop spans 15 amino acids. The germline gives CDR1 SQVTM, CDR2 ANQGSEA. The CDR3 loop is CSVPAAGGIQETQYF. In DNA form, the CDR3 reads TGCAGCGTTCCGGCGGCGGGGGGAATCCAAGAGACCCAGTACTTC. The variable domain in full, with the rest retrieved from reference TRBV29-1 and TRBJ2-5, is SAVISQKPSRDICQRGTSLTIQCQVDSQVTMMFWYRQQPGQSLTLIATANQGSEATYESGFVIDKFPISRPNLTFSTLTVSNMSPEDSSIYLCSVPAAGGIQETQYFGPGTRLLVL.

This rearrangement joins TRBV7-8 to TRBJ2-2, with a tentative D call TRBD2 (6 bases). V lost 4 bases, J lost 6 bases, and 9 bases lay in between. The germline CDR1 and CDR2 sequences are SGHVS and FQNEAQ. This CDR3 contains 13 residues. The CDR3 loop reads CASSSREAGELFF. Here the CDR3 DNA reads TGTGCCAGCAGCTCCAGGGAGGCCGGGGAGCTGTTTTTT. The full variable domain, rest sourced from reference TRBV7-8 and TRBJ2-2, is GAGVSQSPRYKVAKRGQDVALRCDPISGHVSLFWYQQALGQGPEFLTYFQNEAQLDKSGLPSDRFFAERPEGSVSTLKIQRTQQEDSAVYLCASSSREAGELFFGEGSRLTVL.

The rearrangement joins TRBV5-1 to TRBJ2-1; unclear D gene. The V end lost 2 bases, the J end lost 2 bases, and 8 bases lay between the germline ends. The CDR3 has 14 amino acids. Germline loops: CDR1 SGHRS, CDR2 YFSETQ. In nucleotides, the CDR3 is TGCGCCAGCAGCTTAGGCGGTCCCTACAATGAGCAGTTCTTC. Residues: CASSLGGPYNEQFF.

This chain links TRBV18 with TRBJ1-2; 8 bases line up with TRBD1. The CDR3 covers 15 residues. J was trimmed by 7 bases and V by 3 bases; bases with no gene match: 10. The germline V gene has CDR1 KGHSH and CDR2 LQKENI. The chain's CDR3 is CASSPTTGEGGGYTF. CDR3 nucleotide sequence: TGTGCCAGCTCACCCACGACAGGGGAAGGAGGTGGCTACACCTTC.

This chain joins TRBV10-3 and TRBJ2-1; TRBD1 matches 9 bases. Losses at the gene ends were 7 bases for V and 2 bases for J; bases not matched to a gene: 9. The CDR3 extends over 16 amino acids. CDR1 and CDR2 from the germline V gene are ENHRY and SYGVKD. DNA of the CDR3: TGTGCCATCAAATCGCGGACAGGGGCAACCTACAATGAGCAGTTCTTC. Its protein product is CAIKSRTGATYNEQFF.